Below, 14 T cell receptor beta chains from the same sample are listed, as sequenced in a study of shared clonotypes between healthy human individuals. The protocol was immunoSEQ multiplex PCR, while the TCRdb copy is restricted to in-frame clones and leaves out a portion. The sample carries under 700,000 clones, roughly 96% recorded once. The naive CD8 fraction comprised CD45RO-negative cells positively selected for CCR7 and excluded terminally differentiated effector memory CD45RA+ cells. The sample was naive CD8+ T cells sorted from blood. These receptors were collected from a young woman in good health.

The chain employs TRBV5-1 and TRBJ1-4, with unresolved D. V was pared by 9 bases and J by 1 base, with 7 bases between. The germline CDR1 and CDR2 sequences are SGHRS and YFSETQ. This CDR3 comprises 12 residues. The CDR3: CANRETNEKLFF. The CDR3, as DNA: TGCGCCAACAGAGAAACTAATGAAAAACTGTTTTTT.

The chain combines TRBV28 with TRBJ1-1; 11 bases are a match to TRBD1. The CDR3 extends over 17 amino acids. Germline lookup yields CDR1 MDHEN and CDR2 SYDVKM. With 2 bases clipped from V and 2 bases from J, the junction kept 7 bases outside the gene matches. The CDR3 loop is CASSLRQDRGPNTEAFF. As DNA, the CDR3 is TGTGCCAGCAGTTTACGACAGGACAGGGGGCCTAACACTGAAGCTTTCTTT.

In DNA, the CDR3 is TGCAGCTCTTCGGGCGGTACTTCCTACGAGCAGTACTTC. As protein: CSSSGGTSYEQYF. This chain connects TRBV29-1 to TRBJ2-7; D is undetermined. Trimming left V 8 bases short and J 1 base short, with 15 bases between. Germline V gene lookup returns CDR1 SQVTM and CDR2 ANQGSEA. This CDR3 comprises 13 residues.

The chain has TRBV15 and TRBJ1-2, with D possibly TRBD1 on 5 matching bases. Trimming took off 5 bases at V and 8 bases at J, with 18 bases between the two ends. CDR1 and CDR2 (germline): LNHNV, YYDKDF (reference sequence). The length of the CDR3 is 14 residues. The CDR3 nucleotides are TGTGCCACCAGCCAAGCGGGGCAGTCGCAGGGCTACACCTTC. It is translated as CATSQAGQSQGYTF.

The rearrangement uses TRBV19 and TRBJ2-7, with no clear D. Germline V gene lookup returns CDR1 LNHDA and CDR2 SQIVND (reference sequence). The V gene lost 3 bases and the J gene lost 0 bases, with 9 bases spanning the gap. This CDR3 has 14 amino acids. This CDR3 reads CASSMFGSSYEQYF. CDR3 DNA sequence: TGTGCCAGTAGTATGTTTGGCAGCTCCTACGAGCAGTACTTC.

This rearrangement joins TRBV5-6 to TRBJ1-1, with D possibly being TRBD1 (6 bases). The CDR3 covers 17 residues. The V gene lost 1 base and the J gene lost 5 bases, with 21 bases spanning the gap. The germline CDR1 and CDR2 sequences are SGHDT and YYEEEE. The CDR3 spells CASSLSDRYLEWTEAFF. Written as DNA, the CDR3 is TGTGCCAGCAGCTTGAGTGACAGGTATCTTGAGTGGACTGAAGCTTTCTTT.

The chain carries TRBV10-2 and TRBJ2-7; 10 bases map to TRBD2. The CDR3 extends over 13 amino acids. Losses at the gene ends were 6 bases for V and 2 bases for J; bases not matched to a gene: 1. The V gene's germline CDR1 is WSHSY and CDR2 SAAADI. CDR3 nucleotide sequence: TGCGCCAGCAGACTAGCGGGGACCTACGAGCAGTACTTC. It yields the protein CASRLAGTYEQYF.

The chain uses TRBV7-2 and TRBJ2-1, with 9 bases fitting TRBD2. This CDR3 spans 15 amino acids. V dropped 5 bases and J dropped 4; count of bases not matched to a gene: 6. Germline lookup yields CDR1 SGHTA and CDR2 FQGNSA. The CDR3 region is CASSPRLAEYNEQFF. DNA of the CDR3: TGTGCCAGCAGCCCCCGACTAGCGGAGTACAATGAGCAGTTCTTC. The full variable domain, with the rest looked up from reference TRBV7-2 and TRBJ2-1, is GAGVSQSPSNKVTEKGKDVELRCDPISGHTALYWYRQSLGQGLEFLIYFQGNSAPDKSGLPSDRFSAERTGGSVSTLTIQRTQQEDSAVYLCASSPRLAEYNEQFFGPGTRLTVL.

CDR3 nucleotide sequence: TGTGCCAGTAGTATTGGCACTAGCGATTCCTACGAGCAGTACTTC. Its protein product is CASSIGTSDSYEQYF. The V and J genes are TRBV19 and TRBJ2-7; the match to TRBD2 covers 7 bases. Germline lookup yields CDR1 LNHDA and CDR2 SQIVND (reference sequence). The CDR3 has 15 residues. V lost 3 bases, J lost 1 base, and 6 bases stayed unmatched.

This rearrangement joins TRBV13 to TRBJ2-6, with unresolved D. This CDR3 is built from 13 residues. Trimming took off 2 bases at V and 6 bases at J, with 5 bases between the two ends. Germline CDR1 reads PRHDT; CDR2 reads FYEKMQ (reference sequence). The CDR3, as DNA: TGTGCCAGCAGCTTATATGAGGCCAACGTCCTGACTTTC. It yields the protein CASSLYEANVLTF.

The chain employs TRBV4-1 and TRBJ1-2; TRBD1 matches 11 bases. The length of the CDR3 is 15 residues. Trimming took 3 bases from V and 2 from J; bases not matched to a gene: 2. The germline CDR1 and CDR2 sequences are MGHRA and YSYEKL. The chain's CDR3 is CASSQRDRGNYGYTF. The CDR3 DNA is TGCGCCAGCAGCCAGCGGGACAGGGGGAACTATGGCTACACCTTC.

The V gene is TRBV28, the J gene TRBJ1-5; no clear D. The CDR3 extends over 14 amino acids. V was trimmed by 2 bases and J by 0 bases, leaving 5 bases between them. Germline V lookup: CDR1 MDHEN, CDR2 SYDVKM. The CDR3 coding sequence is TGTGCCAGCAGTTTAACCATTAGCAATCAGCCCCAGCATTTT. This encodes CASSLTISNQPQHF.

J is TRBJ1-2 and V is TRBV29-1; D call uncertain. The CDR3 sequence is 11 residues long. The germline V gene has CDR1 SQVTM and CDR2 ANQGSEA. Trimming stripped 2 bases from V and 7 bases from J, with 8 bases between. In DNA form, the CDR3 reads TGCAGCGTTGAAAGTTCCGGTGGCTACACCTTC. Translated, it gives CSVESSGGYTF.

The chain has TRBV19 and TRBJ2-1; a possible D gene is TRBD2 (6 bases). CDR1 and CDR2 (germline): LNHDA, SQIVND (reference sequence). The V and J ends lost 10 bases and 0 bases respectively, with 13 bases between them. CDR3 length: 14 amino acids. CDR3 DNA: TGTGCCACCGGGACTTCCCTCTCCTACAATGAGCAGTTCTTC. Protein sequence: CATGTSLSYNEQFF. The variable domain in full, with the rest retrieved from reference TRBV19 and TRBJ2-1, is DGGITQSPKYLFRKEGQNVTLSCEQNLNHDAMYWYRQDPGQGLRLIYYSQIVNDFQKGDIAEGYSVSREKKESFPLTVTSAQKNPTAFYLCATGTSLSYNEQFFGPGTRLTVL.